The present T cell receptor (beta chain) was sequenced within a study of vaccination and CD4 T cells after COVID-19. The study, taken as a whole, reports: Researchers report that 304 of 307 vaccine-specific clones in convalescent patients proved spike mono-reactive.

Treatment noted: approximately nine-day PBMC culture with coronavirus spike peptide pools or control peptides (ViraFEST assay). The CDR3 length is 15 residues. Per germline, CDR1 MGHRA and CDR2 YSYEKL. The V and J ends lost 2 bases and 6 bases respectively, with 16 bases between them. Comments on this clonotype: The antigen is undetermined.

Oncomine TCR Beta short-read sequencing was applied to DNA from cultured CD4+ T cells. TCRdb redid the calling of the PCR reads with MiXCR, one entry per CDR3 protein. Of roughly 16,000 distinct CDR3 sequences listed, approximately 55% are singletons. The rearrangement joins TRBV4-1 to TRBJ1-2; a weak D match, TRBD1 (5 bases). This TCR was sampled from a human donor who had recovered from COVID-19. Specimen: CD4+ T cells from blood, cultured in vitro. CDR3 region: CASSQSRDGLDGYTF. The CDR3 DNA reads TGCGCCAGCAGCCAATCCAGGGACGGACTCGATGGCTACACCTTC.